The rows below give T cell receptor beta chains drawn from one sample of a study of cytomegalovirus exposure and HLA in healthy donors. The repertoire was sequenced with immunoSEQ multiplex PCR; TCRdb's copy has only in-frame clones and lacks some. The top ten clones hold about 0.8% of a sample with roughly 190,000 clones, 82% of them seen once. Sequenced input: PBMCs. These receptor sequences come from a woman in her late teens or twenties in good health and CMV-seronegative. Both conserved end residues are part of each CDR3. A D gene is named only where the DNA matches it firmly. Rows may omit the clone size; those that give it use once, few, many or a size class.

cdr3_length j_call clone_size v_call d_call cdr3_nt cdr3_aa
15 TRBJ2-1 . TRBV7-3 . TGTGCCAGCAGCTCGGACAGAGGCTCCTACAATGAGCAGTTCTTC CASSSDRGSYNEQFF
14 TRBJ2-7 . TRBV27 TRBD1 TGTGCCAGCAGTTTGGGGACAGGGTCCTACGAGCAGTACTTC CASSLGTGSYEQYF
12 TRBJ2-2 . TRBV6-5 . TGTGCCAGCAGTTCTAACACCGGGGAGCTGTTTTTT CASSSNTGELFF
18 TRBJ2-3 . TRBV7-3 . TGTGCCAGCAGCTTAACGGTTCGACAGGGAGGAAACACAGATACGCAGTATTTT CASSLTVRQGGNTDTQYF
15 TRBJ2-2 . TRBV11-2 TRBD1 TGTGCCAGCAGCTTTGGGACAGTTTTCACCGGGGAGCTGTTTTTT CASSFGTVFTGELFF
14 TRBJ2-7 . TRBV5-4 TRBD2 TGTGCCAGCAGCTGGGACGGGGGGGCCTACGAGCAGTACTTC CASSWDGGAYEQYF
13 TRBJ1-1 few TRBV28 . TGTGCCAGCAGACCGCAGGGGCAGACTGAAGCTTTCTTT CASRPQGQTEAFF
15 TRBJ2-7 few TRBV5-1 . TGCGCCAGCAGCTTGATATCGGGGGAGTTCGTCGAGCAGTACTTC CASSLISGEFVEQYF
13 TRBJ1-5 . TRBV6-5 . TGTGCCAGCAGGTTGGGACTTGATCAGCCCCAGCATTTT CASRLGLDQPQHF
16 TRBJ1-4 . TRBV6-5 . TGTGCCAGCAGTTACGGCAGGGCCCCAACTAATGAAAAACTGTTTTTT CASSYGRAPTNEKLFF
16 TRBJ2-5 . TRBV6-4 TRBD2 TGTGCCAGCAGCACCGGGACTAGGCCATTTCAAGAGACCCAGTACTTC CASSTGTRPFQETQYF
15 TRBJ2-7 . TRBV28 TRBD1 TGTGCCAGCACCCCAGGCGGCAGCAGGGGGTCCGAGCAGTACTTC CASTPGGSRGSEQYF
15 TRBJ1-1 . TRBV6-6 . TGTGCCAGCAGAACTATGACGGATAAGAACACTGAAGCTTTCTTT CASRTMTDKNTEAFF
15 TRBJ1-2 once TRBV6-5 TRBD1 TGTGCCAGCAGTCCTTCAACAGGGGGCCTCTATGGCTACACCTTC CASSPSTGGLYGYTF
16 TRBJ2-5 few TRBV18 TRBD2 TGTGCCAGCTCACCACTACTAGCGGGAGAGGGAGAGACCCAGTACTTC CASSPLLAGEGETQYF
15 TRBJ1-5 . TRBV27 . TGTGCCAGCAGGACGCAGGGTTATAGCAATCAGCCCCAGCATTTT CASRTQGYSNQPQHF
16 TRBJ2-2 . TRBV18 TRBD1 TGTGCCAGCTCAAGAACCGGGACAGGGTTATCCGGGGAGCTGTTTTTT CASSRTGTGLSGELFF
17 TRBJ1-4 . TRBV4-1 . TGCGCCAGCGAGGAGATAGGAGGCTCAGGGGTAGATGAAAAACTGTTTTTT CASEEIGGSGVDEKLFF
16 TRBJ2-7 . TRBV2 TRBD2 TGTGCCAGCAGTGAAAACCCAGCGGGGGGATTCTACGAGCAGTACTTC CASSENPAGGFYEQYF
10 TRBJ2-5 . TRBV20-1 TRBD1 TGCAGTGCTTTGACAGGGTACCAGTACTTC CSALTGYQYF
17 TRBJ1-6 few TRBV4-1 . TGCGCCAGCAGCCAAGACCCTCGTCGTGAGGTTAATTCACCCCTCCACTTT CASSQDPRREVNSPLHF
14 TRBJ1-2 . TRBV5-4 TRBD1 TGTGCCAGCAGCCCGGGACAGGAGAACTATGGCTACACCTTC CASSPGQENYGYTF
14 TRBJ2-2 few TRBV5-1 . TGCGCCAGCAGCTTGAGCGGCGGGCCCGGGGAGCTGTTTTTT CASSLSGGPGELFF
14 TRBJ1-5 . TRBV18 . TGTGCCAGCTCACCAACCCAGGACAATCAGCCCCAGCATTTT CASSPTQDNQPQHF
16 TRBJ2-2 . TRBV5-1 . TGCGCCAGCAGCTTGGTGTCAGGGGCGAACACCGGGGAGCTGTTTTTT CASSLVSGANTGELFF
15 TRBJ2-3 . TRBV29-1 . TGCAGCGTTTATCATTTTGGGCTGAAGGTAGATACGCAGTATTTT CSVYHFGLKVDTQYF
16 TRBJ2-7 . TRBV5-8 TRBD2 TGTGCCAGCAGCTTGAAGGTTACTAGCGGGGACTACGAGCAGTACTTC CASSLKVTSGDYEQYF
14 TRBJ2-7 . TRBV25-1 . TGTGCCAGCAGTGAATTTGGCAGTTCCTACGAGCAGTACTTC CASSEFGSSYEQYF
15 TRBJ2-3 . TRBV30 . TGTGCCTGGAGGGTACTAGGGTTGAGCACAGATACGCAGTATTTT CAWRVLGLSTDTQYF
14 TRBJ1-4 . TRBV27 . TGTGCCAGCAGCTTCGGGACTTCCAATGAAAAACTGTTTTTT CASSFGTSNEKLFF
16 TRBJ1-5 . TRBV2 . TGTGCCAGCAGTGGCGGCAGGGTTGACCGTAATCAGCCCCAGCATTTT CASSGGRVDRNQPQHF
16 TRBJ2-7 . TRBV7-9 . TGTGCTAGCAGTCAAATTAGCGGAGTGAGCTCCTACGAGCAGTACTTC CASSQISGVSSYEQYF
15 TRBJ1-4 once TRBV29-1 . TGCAGCGTTGAAGTTGTTTCGTCAGGGTTTGAAAAACTGTTTTTT CSVEVVSSGFEKLFF
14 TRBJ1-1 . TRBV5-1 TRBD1 TGCGCCAGCAGGGAAGGGACAGGGGTAACTGAAGCTTTCTTT CASREGTGVTEAFF
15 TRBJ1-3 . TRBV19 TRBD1 TGTGCCAGTAGGAATCAGGGGGCGTCTGGAAACACCATATATTTT CASRNQGASGNTIYF
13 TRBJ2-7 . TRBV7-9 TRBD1 TGTGCCAGCAGCGTTCGGACAGGGGGCGAGCAGTACTTC CASSVRTGGEQYF
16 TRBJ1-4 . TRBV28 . TGTGCCAGCAGTTCCGACAGTGGGGCAACTAATGAAAAACTGTTTTTT CASSSDSGATNEKLFF
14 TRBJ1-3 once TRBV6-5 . TGTGCCAGCAGCCTGACAGCCTCTGGAAACACCATATATTTT CASSLTASGNTIYF
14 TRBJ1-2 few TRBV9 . TGTGCCAGCAGCGTAGATCCAGGTGACTATGGCTACACCTTC CASSVDPGDYGYTF
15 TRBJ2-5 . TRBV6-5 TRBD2 TGTGCCAGCAGTTACCACATAGCGGGACAAGAGACCCAGTACTTC CASSYHIAGQETQYF
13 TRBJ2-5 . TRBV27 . TGTGCCAGCAGTTTCCAAACTCAAGAGACCCAGTACTTC CASSFQTQETQYF
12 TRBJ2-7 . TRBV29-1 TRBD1 TGCAGCGTACGGGACAGGGTAACCGAGCAGTACTTC CSVRDRVTEQYF
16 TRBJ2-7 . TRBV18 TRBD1 TGTGCCAGCTCACCACCTCAGGGGACAGGGGTCCACGAGCAGTACTTC CASSPPQGTGVHEQYF